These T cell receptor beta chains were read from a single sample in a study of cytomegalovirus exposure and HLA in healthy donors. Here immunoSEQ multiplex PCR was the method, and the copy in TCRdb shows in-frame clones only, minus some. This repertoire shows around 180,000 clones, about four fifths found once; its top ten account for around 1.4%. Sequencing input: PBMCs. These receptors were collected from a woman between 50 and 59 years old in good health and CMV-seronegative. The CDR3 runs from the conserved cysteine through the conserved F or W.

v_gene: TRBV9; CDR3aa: CASSPSGTGELFF
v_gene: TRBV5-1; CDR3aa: CASSPTAGGYNSPLHF
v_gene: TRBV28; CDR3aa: CASSFSAGVFSEAFF
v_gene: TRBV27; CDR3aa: CASSFRGFNEQFF
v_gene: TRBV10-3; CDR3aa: CAISADTGGYEQYF
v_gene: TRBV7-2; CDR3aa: CASSLGLAGETQYF
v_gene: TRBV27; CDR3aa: CASSLDSLQVNEQFF
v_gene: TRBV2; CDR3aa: CASMASGLQETQYF
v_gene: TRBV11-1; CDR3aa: CASSPPRREANNEQFF
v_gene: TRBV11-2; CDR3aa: CASSLGLRGGQETQYF
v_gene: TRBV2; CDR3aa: CASSVQGPYEQYF
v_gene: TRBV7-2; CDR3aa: CASSLSGGAGNTIYF
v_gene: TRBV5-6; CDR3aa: CASSLRRVDEQFF
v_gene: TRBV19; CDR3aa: CASSTGQGLGVNQPQHF
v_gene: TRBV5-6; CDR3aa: CASRASGRGDSYNEQFF
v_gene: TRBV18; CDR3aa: CASSPPMVSSGNTIYF
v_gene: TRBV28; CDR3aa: CASSLWTGEETQYF
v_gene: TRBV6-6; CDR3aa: CASSYLGEGNTEAFF
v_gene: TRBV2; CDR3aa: CASREQGTREKLFF
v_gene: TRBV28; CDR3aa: CASSSGYEQYF
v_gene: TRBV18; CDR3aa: CASSPRRTANTEAFF
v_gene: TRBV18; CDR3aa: CASSPWRTVNTEAFF
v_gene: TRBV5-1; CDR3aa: CASSLLSGSLEAFF
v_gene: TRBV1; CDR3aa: CTSSQVWLAATEGADTQYF